The 20 T cell receptor beta chains presented below share a single source sample, sequenced in a study of T cell repertoires in cytomegalovirus infection. TCRdb reanalysed the reads using MiXCR and keeps one entry per CDR3 protein. The profile shows some 700,000 distinct CDR3 sequences, around 35% of them singletons. These TCRs' antigens remain unknown. Source: cultured PBMCs, taken from culture after CMV antigen stimulation. These receptors were collected from a human donor in good health (CMV status not recorded). Some clones in this sample may be carry-over from other donors' samples.

This chain connects TRBV30 to TRBJ2-3; 9 bases agree with TRBD2. The V gene end was trimmed by 4 bases and the J gene end by 2 bases; junction bases not matched to a gene: 4. The germline CDR1 and CDR2 sequences are GTSNPN and SVGIG (reference sequence). CDR3 length equals 14 residues. CDR3 in DNA: TGTGCCTGGACTAGCGGGATGAACACAGATACGCAGTATTTT. Translating gives CAWTSGMNTDTQYF.

The chain links TRBV12-3 or TRBV12-4 to TRBJ1-1, with D unresolved. V was shortened by 5 bases and J by 5 bases, with 12 bases between the two germline ends. This CDR3 is built from 13 residues. Here the CDR3 reads CASSTHTATEAFF. Here the CDR3 DNA reads TGTGCCAGCAGTACCCATACGGCAACTGAAGCTTTCTTT.

This sequence joins TRBV7-6 and TRBJ1-1; TRBD1 aligns across 10 bases. In germline, CDR1 is SGHVS, CDR2 FNYEAQ. Germline trimming cut 5 bases from V and 4 bases from J; bases unmatched to any gene: 7. CDR3 length: 15 amino acids. As DNA, the CDR3 is TGTGCCAGCAGCCCCTGGGACAGGGGAATCACTGAAGCTTTCTTT. Protein product: CASSPWDRGITEAFF.

The chain combines TRBV5-4 with TRBJ1-1; 7 nucleotides match TRBD1. Germline CDR1 SGHNT, CDR2 YYREEE (reference sequence). Trimming at V came to 5 bases and at J to 7 bases, leaving 8 bases not matched to a gene. The CDR3 sequence is 13 residues long. The CDR3 region has the DNA TGTGCCAGCAGTTACGACAGGGAGGGTGAAGCTTTCTTT. This gives the protein CASSYDREGEAFF.

This clonotype was found a few times. The rearrangement links TRBV7-2 to TRBJ2-1; D may be TRBD2 (7 bases). There are 16 residues in the CDR3. Trimming took off 1 base at V and 8 bases at J, with 18 bases between the two ends. From germline, CDR1 is SGHTA and CDR2 FQGNSA. In DNA, the CDR3 is TGTGCCAGCAGCTTAGTTCCCTTCGGCGGGGGCTATGAGCAGTTCTTC. It encodes CASSLVPFGGGYEQFF.

The chain is built from TRBV7-2 and TRBJ2-7, with 8 positions matching TRBD2. The CDR3 consists of 15 residues. After removal of 1 base from V and 3 bases from J, the junction contained 5 bases not matched to a gene. From germline, CDR1 is SGHTA and CDR2 FQGNSA. Here the CDR3 reads CASSLVQRGIYEQYF. CDR3 coding DNA: TGTGCCAGCAGCTTAGTACAGCGGGGGATCTACGAGCAGTACTTC.

J is TRBJ1-5 and V is TRBV20-1; the match to TRBD1 covers 7 bases. The CDR3 spans 12 residues. CDR1 and CDR2 (germline): DFQATT, SNEGSKA (reference sequence). V dropped 5 bases and J dropped 9; count of bases not matched to a gene: 7. Here the CDR3 reads CSAQTGSSPQHF. Here the CDR3 DNA reads TGCAGTGCTCAGACAGGGTCGTCGCCCCAGCATTTT.

This clonotype occurred a few times. DNA of the CDR3: TGTGCCAGCAGTTTAGAGGGGGGCACGATATTCACAGATACGCAGTATTTT. It encodes CASSLEGGTIFTDTQYF. The chain recombines TRBV12-3 or TRBV12-4 with TRBJ2-3; D could derive from TRBD1 or TRBD2 (6 bases each). CDR3 length equals 17 residues. Trimming removed 1 base from V and 2 bases from J, with 16 bases in between.

This sequence joins TRBV7-6 and TRBJ2-2, with a weak D call TRBD2 (6 bases). The V gene's germline CDR1 is SGHVS and CDR2 FNYEAQ. V lost 5 bases and J lost 5, with 21 bases in between. The CDR3 sequence is 17 residues long. In DNA form, the CDR3 reads TGTGCCAGCAGCGCGCCCCGGGCCCAGGGAGGTACCGGGGAGCTGTTTTTT. It codes for CASSAPRAQGGTGELFF.

The table lists this clonotype with a few counts. The V call is TRBV4-1, the J call TRBJ1-5; D unresolved. Germline lookup yields CDR1 MGHRA and CDR2 YSYEKL. The V end was cut by 4 bases, the J end by 0 bases, with 10 bases between. The CDR3 covers 15 residues. This CDR3 is CASSPRYLSNQPQHF. The CDR3 nucleotides are TGCGCCAGCAGCCCTCGGTATCTTAGCAATCAGCCCCAGCATTTT.

The J gene is TRBJ1-5, the V gene TRBV12-5; TRBD1 matches 8 bases. The CDR3 consists of 14 residues. The trim removed 7 bases at V and 7 bases at J, leaving 9 bases unmatched. Germline CDR1 reads LGHNT; CDR2 reads FRNRAP. CDR3 region: CASAPGTGTQPQHF. Here the CDR3 DNA reads TGTGCTAGTGCCCCCGGGACAGGCACACAGCCCCAGCATTTT.

The sample holds many counts of this clonotype. This chain connects TRBV6-2 or TRBV6-3 to TRBJ2-1; 9 bases line up with TRBD1. This CDR3 contains 14 residues. The V gene end was trimmed by 7 bases and the J gene end by 6 bases; junction bases not matched to a gene: 7. Germline assignment: CDR1 MNHEY and CDR2 SVGEGT. The CDR3, as DNA: TGTGCCAGCAATACAGGGGGCCGGTTCAATGAGCAGTTCTTC. It codes for CASNTGGRFNEQFF.

The chain has TRBV30 and TRBJ1-1; perhaps TRBD1 as D (5 bases). This CDR3 is 15 amino acids long. Germline CDR1 is GTSNPN and CDR2 is SVGIG (reference sequence). The ends were cut back, 5 bases at V and 1 base at J, with 17 bases in the middle. The CDR3 protein is CAWRGAARANTEAFF. For the CDR3, the DNA is TGTGCCTGGCGAGGGGCAGCGAGGGCGAACACTGAAGCTTTCTTT.

The CDR3 loop is CASSIDSESNYGYTF. In nucleotides, the CDR3 is TGTGCCAGTAGTATAGACAGCGAAAGTAACTATGGCTACACCTTC. V is TRBV19 and J is TRBJ1-2; D call uncertain. The germline V gene has CDR1 LNHDA and CDR2 SQIVND (reference sequence). The V gene lost 0 bases and the J gene lost 1 base, with 9 bases spanning the gap. The CDR3 extends over 15 amino acids.

This clonotype occurred a few times. V gene TRBV27 combines with J gene TRBJ2-7; D possibly corresponds to TRBD1 (6 bases). The CDR3 runs to 14 residues. V lost 6 bases and J lost 1, with 13 bases in between. Germline lookup yields CDR1 MNHEY and CDR2 SMNVEV (reference sequence). The CDR3, as DNA: TGTGCCAGCAGCCGACAGGTGACTTCCTACGAGCAGTACTTC. Translation: CASSRQVTSYEQYF.

This chain uses TRBV7-2 with TRBJ2-7; D is unclear. The CDR3 covers 12 residues. Trimming cost V 3 bases and J 6 bases, with 9 bases left between them. The germline V gene encodes CDR1 SGHTA and CDR2 FQGNSA. CDR3 loop: CASSFNSAEQYF. CDR3 nucleotide sequence: TGTGCCAGCAGCTTTAATTCCGCCGAGCAGTACTTC.

V usage is TRBV29-1 and J usage is TRBJ2-7, with TRBD1 matching 10 bases. From germline, CDR1 is SQVTM and CDR2 ANQGSEA. Trimming took 7 bases from V and 3 from J; bases not matched to a gene: 6. The CDR3 loop spans 13 amino acids. DNA of the CDR3: TGCAGCGCTTACGGGACAGGGGTCTACGAGCAGTACTTC. Translation gives CSAYGTGVYEQYF.

V and J are TRBV6-2 or TRBV6-3 and TRBJ1-4; TRBD1 matches 7 bases. V lost 2 bases, J lost 0 bases, and 3 bases stayed unmatched. The CDR3 covers 16 residues. Germline loops: CDR1 MNHEY, CDR2 SVGEGT. CDR3 protein: CASSYPTGTTNEKLFF. The CDR3 bases are TGTGCCAGCAGTTACCCGACAGGGACAACTAATGAAAAACTGTTTTTT.

This clonotype appeared a few times. J is TRBJ2-7 and V is TRBV7-6; D is perhaps TRBD1 or TRBD2 (5 bases each). The germline gives CDR1 SGHVS, CDR2 FNYEAQ. The germline V and J ends were trimmed by 8 bases and 7 bases, with 12 bases remaining between them. The CDR3 is 11 residues long. The DNA for the CDR3 is TGTGCCAGCGGACGGGGCTGGGAGCAGTACTTC. Translated: CASGRGWEQYF.

V is TRBV4-3 and J is TRBJ2-4, with D possibly TRBD1 on 6 matching bases. Germline V CDR1 and CDR2: LGHNA, YSLEER. With 0 bases removed from V and 4 bases from J, the gap between germline ends came to 13 bases. The CDR3 is made up of 16 amino acids. DNA for the CDR3: TGCGCCAGCAGCCAAGATAGAGGCAGGGGAAAAAACATTCAGTACTTC. Its translation is CASSQDRGRGKNIQYF.